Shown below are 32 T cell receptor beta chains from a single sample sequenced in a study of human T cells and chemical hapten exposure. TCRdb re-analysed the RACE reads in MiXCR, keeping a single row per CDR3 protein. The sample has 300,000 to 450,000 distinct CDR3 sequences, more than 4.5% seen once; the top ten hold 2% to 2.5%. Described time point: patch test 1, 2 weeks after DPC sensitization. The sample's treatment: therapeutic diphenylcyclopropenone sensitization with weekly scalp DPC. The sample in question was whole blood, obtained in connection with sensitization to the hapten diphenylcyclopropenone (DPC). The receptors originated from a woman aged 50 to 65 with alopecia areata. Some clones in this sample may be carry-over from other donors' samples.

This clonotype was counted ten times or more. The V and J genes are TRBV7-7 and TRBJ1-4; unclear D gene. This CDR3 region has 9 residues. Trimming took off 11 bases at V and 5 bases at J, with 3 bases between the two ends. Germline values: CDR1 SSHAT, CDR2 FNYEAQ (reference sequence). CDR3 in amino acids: CADNEKLFF. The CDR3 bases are TGTGCCGACAATGAAAAACTGTTTTTT.

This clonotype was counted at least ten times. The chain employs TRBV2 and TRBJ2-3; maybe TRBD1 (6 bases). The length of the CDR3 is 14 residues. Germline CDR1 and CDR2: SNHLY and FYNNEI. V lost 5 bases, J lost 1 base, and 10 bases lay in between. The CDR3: CASSPDRRTDTQYF. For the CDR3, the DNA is TGTGCCAGCAGTCCGGACAGACGCACAGATACGCAGTATTTT.

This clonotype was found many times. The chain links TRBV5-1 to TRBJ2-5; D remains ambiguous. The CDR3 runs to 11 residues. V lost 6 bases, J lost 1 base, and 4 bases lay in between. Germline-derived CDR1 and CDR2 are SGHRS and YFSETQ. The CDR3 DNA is TGCGCCAGCATGTTCCAAGAGACCCAGTACTTC. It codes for CASMFQETQYF.

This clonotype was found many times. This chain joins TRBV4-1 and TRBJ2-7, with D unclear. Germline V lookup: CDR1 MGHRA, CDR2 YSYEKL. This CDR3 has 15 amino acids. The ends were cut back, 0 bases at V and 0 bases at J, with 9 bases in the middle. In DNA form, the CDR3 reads TGCGCCAGCAGCCAAGACGAACACCTCTCCTACGAGCAGTACTTC. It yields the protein CASSQDEHLSYEQYF.

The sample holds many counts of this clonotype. CDR3 nucleotides: TGTGCCAGTTATACATTGTACCAAGAGACCCAGTACTTC. Protein: CASYTLYQETQYF. The J gene is TRBJ2-5, the V gene TRBV2; D not resolved. Trimming shortened V by 9 bases and J by 0 bases, and 11 bases separated the two germline ends. The CDR3 contains 13 residues. Germline V gene lookup returns CDR1 SNHLY and CDR2 FYNNEI. The full variable domain, with the rest looked up from reference TRBV2 and TRBJ2-5, is EPEVTQTPSHQVTQMGQEVILRCVPISNHLYFYWYRQILGQKVEFLVSFYNNEISEKSEIFDDQFSVERPDGSNFTLKIRSTKLEDSAMYFCASYTLYQETQYFGPGTRLLVL.

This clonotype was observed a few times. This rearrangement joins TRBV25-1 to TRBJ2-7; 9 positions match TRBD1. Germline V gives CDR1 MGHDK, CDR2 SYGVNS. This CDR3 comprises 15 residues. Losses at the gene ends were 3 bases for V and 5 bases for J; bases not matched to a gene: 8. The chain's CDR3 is CASSEGDREVDEQYF. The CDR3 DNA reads TGTGCCAGCAGTGAGGGGGACAGGGAGGTTGACGAGCAGTACTTC.

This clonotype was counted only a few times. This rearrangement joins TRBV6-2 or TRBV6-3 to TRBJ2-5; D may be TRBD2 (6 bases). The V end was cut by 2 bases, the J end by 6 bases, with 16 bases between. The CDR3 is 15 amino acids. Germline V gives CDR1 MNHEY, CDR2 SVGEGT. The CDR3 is CASSYGSGGVKTQYF. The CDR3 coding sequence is TGTGCCAGCAGTTACGGATCGGGCGGGGTTAAGACCCAGTACTTC.

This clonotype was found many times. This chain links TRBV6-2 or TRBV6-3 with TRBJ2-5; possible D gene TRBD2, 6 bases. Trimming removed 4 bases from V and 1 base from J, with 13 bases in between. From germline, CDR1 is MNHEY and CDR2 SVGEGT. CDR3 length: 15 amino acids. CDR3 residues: CASSSHDGGQETQYF. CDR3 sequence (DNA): TGTGCCAGCAGTTCACACGACGGGGGCCAAGAGACCCAGTACTTC.

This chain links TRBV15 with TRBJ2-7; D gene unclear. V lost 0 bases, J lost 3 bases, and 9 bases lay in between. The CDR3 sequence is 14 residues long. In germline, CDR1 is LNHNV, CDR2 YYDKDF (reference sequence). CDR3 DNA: TGTGCCACCAGCAGAGATCCAGGAATCTACGAGCAGTACTTC. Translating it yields CATSRDPGIYEQYF.

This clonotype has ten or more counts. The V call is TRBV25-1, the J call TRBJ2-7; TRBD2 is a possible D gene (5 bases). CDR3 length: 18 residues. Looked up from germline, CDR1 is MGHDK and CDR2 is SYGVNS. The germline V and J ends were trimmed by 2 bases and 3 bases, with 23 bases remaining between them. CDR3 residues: CASSEPPLAGLGNYEQYF. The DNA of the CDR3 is TGTGCCAGCAGTGAACCTCCCTTAGCAGGACTGGGAAACTACGAGCAGTACTTC.

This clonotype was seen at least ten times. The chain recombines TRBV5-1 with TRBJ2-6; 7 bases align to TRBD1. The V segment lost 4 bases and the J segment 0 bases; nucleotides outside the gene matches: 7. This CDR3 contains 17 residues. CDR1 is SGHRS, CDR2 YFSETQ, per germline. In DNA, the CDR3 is TGCGCCAGCAGCCGGGACAGTCCTAGCTCTGGGGCCAACGTCCTGACTTTC. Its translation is CASSRDSPSSGANVLTF.

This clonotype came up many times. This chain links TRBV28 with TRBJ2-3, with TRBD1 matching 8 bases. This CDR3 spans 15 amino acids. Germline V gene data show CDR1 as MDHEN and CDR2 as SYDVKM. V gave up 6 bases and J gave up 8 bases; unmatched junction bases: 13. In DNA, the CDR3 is TGTGCCAGCAGACTAAGCGACAGGGGCGCGGGTACGCAGTATTTT. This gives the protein CASRLSDRGAGTQYF.

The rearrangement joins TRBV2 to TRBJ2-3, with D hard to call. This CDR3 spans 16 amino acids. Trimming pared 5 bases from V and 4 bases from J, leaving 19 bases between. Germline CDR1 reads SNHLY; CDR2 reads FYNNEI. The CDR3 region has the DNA TGTGCCAGCAGTTCCCTTGGTCGCGGCTACCCAGATACGCAGTATTTT. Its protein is CASSSLGRGYPDTQYF.

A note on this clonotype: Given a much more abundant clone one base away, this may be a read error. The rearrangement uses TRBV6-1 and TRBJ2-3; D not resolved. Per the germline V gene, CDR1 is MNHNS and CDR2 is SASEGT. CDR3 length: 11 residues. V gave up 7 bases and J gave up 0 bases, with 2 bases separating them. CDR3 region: CASMSTDTQYF. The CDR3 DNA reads TGTGCCAGCATGAGCACAGATACGCAGTATTTT.

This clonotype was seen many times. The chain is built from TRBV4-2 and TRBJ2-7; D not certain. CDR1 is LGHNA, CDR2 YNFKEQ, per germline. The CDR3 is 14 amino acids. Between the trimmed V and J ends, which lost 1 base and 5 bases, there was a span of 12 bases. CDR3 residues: CASSQAGAAHEQYF. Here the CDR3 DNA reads TGTGCCAGCAGCCAAGCCGGCGCAGCCCACGAGCAGTACTTC.

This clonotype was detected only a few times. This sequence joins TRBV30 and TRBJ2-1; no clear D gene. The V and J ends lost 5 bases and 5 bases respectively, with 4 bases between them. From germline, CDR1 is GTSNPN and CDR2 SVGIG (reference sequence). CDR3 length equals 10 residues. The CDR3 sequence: CAWGHNEQFF. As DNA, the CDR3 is TGTGCCTGGGGCCACAATGAGCAGTTCTTC.

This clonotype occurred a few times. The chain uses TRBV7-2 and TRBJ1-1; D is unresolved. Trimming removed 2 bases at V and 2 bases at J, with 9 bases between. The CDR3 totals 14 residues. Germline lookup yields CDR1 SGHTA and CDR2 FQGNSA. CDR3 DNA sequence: TGTGCCAGCAGCTTATACAGTATAAACACTGAAGCTTTCTTT. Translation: CASSLYSINTEAFF.

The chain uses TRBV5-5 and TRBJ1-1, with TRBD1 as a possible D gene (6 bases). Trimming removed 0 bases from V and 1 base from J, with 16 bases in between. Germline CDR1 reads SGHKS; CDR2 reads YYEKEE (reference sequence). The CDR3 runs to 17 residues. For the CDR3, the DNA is TGTGCCAGCAGCTTGGTAATGACAGGCTATTCGAACACTGAAGCTTTCTTT. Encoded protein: CASSLVMTGYSNTEAFF.

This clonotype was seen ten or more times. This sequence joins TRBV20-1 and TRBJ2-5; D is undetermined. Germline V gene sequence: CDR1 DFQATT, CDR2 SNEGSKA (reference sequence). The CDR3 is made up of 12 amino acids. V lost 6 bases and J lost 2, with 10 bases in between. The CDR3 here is CSAWTAQETQYF. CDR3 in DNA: TGCAGTGCCTGGACGGCGCAAGAGACCCAGTACTTC.

Written as DNA, the CDR3 is TGCAGTGCTAGGAGGGGTTACGAGCAGTACTTC. Translation: CSARRGYEQYF. The V call is TRBV20-1, the J call TRBJ2-7; D may correspond to TRBD1 or TRBD2 (5 bases each). This CDR3 spans 11 amino acids. Germline assignment: CDR1 DFQATT and CDR2 SNEGSKA (reference sequence). Trimming left V 3 bases short and J 4 bases short, with 7 bases between.

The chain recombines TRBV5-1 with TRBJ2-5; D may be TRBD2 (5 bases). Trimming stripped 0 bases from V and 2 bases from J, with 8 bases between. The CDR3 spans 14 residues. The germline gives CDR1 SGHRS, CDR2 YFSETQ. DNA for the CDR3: TGCGCCAGCAGCTTGGCTGGGGAGCAAGAGACCCAGTACTTC. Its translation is CASSLAGEQETQYF.

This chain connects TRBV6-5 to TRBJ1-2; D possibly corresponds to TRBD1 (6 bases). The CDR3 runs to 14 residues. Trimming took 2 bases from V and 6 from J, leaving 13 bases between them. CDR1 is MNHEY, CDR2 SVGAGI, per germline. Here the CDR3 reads CASSYMGGPNGYTF. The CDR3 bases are TGTGCCAGCAGTTACATGGGGGGCCCGAATGGCTACACCTTC.

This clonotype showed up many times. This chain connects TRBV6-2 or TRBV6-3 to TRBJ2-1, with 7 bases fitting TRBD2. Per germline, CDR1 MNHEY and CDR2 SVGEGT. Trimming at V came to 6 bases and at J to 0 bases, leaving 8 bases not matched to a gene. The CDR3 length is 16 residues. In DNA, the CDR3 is TGTGCCAGCAGCCTTACTAGCGTGAGCTCCTACAATGAGCAGTTCTTC. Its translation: CASSLTSVSSYNEQFF.

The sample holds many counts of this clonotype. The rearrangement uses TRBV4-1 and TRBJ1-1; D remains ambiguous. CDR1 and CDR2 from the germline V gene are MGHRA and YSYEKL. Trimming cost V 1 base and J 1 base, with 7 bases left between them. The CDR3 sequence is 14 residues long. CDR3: CASSQVSGNTEAFF. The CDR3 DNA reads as TGCGCCAGCAGCCAAGTATCGGGGAACACTGAAGCTTTCTTT.

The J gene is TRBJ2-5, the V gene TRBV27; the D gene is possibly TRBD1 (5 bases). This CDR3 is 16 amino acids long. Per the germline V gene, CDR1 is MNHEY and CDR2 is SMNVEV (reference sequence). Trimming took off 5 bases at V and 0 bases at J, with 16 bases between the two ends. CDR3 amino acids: CASSPSQATYQETQYF. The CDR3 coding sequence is TGTGCCAGCAGTCCTTCACAGGCCACGTACCAAGAGACCCAGTACTTC.

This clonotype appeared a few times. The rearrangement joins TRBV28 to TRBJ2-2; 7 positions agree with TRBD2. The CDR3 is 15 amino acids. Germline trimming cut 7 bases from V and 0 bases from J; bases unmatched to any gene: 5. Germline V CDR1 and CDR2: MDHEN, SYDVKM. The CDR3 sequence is CASKERGANTGELFF. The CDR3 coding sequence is TGTGCCAGCAAGGAGCGGGGCGCGAACACCGGGGAGCTGTTTTTT.

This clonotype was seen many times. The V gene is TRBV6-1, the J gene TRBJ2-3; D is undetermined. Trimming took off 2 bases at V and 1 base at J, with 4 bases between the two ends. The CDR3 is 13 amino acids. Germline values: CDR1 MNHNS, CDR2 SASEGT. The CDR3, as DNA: TGTGCCAGCAGTGAAATAGGCACAGATACGCAGTATTTT. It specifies CASSEIGTDTQYF.

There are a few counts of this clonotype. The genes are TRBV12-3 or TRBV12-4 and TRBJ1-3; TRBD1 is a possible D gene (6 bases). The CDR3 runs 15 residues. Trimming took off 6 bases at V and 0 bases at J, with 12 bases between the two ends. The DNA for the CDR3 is TGTGCCAGCAGCCCCACAGGGAACTCTGGAAACACCATATATTTT. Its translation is CASSPTGNSGNTIYF.

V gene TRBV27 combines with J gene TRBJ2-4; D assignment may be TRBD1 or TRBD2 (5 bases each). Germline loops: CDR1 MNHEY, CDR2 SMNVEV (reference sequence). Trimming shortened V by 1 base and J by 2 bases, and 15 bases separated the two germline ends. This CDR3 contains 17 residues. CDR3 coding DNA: TGTGCCAGCAGTTTATTTGCAGGGAGAGGAACCAAAAACATTCAGTACTTC. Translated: CASSLFAGRGTKNIQYF.

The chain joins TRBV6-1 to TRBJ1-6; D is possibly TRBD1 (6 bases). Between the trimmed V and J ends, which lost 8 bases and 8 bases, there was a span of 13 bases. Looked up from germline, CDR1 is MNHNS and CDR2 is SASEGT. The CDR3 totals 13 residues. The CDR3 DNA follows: TGTGCCAGCGTGGAGACAGGTGATTCACCCCTCCACTTT. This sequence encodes CASVETGDSPLHF.

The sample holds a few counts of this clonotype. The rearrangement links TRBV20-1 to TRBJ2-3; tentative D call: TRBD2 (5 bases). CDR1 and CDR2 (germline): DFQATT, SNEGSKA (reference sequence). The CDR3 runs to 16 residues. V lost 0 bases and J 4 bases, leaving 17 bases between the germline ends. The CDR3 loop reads CSARDRRDMRADTQYF. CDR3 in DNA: TGCAGTGCTAGAGATCGAAGGGATATGCGGGCAGATACGCAGTATTTT.

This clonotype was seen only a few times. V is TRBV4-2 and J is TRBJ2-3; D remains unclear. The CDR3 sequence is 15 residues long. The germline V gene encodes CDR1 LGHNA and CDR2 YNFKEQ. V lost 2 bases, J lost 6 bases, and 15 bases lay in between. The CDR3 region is CASSQWSPVWDTQYF. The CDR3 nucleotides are TGTGCCAGCAGCCAATGGAGCCCCGTGTGGGATACGCAGTATTTT.